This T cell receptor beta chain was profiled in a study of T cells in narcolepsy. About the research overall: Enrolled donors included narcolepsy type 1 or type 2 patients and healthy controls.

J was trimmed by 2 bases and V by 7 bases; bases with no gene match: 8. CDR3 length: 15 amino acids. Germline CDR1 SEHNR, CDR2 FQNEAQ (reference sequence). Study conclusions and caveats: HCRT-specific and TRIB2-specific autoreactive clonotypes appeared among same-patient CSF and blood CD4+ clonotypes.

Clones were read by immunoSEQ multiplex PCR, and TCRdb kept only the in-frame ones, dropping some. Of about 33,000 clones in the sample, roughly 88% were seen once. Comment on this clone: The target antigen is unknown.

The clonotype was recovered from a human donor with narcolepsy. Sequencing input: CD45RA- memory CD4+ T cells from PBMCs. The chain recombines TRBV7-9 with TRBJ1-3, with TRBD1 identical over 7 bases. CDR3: CASTLQQGPGNTIYF. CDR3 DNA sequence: TGTGCCAGCACCCTACAACAGGGGCCTGGAAACACCATATATTTT.